These 20 T cell receptor beta chains came from one sample sequenced in a study of glioma-infiltrating T cells. Using RNA template, CDR3s of TCR alpha and beta were amplified with iRepertoire arm-PCR. Each CDR3 protein is one row after TCRdb ran MiXCR on the multiplex PCR reads. This table has about 140,000 distinct CDR3 sequences, roughly two fifths appearing once. Sequencing was performed on glioma tissue, nonneoplastic brain tissue, or PBMCs (not recorded which). The origin of the receptors is a human donor with low-grade glioma or glioblastoma, undergoing nonglioma brain surgery, or in good health (not recorded which).

This clonotype came up a few times. The chain has TRBV20-1 and TRBJ1-3, with 7 bases lining up with TRBD1. The J segment lost 2 bases and the V segment lost 1 base, leaving 2 bases of the junction unmatched. This CDR3 is 14 amino acids long. The germline gives CDR1 DFQATT, CDR2 SNEGSKA (reference sequence). The CDR3 bases are TGCAGTGCTAGAGGGGACAGCGCTGGAAACACCATATATTTT. It codes for CSARGDSAGNTIYF.

As to this clonotype: The junction does not match germline at one end; this may be a read error. V and J are TRBV7-2 and TRBJ2-2; the match to TRBD1 covers 7 bases. This CDR3 contains 15 residues. CDR1 is SGHTA, CDR2 FQGNSA, per germline. CDR3 residues: CARSERTGNTGELFF. In DNA, the CDR3 is TGTGCCCGCAGCGAACGGACAGGGAACACCGGGGAGCTGTTTTTT.

The V and J genes are TRBV6-1 and TRBJ1-2; D possibly corresponds to TRBD1 (6 bases). Trimming pared 6 bases from V and 2 bases from J, leaving 13 bases between. CDR1 and CDR2 (germline): MNHNS, SASEGT. The CDR3 is 14 residues long. The CDR3 bases are TGTGCCAGCAGGGCAGGGGACGGGAACTATGGCTACACCTTC. Residues: CASRAGDGNYGYTF.

This clonotype was seen more than once but under ten times. The chain links TRBV28 to TRBJ2-5; no definite D call. This CDR3 contains 18 residues. The V gene lost 6 bases and the J gene lost 5 bases, with 28 bases spanning the gap. Germline assignment: CDR1 MDHEN and CDR2 SYDVKM. As DNA, the CDR3 is TGTGCCAGCAGCTCCGGCCCCTCGGTTGAGGCTTCTCTGGAGACCCAGTACTTC. The encoded protein is CASSSGPSVEASLETQYF.

The rearrangement links TRBV7-3 to TRBJ2-1; 8 nucleotides match TRBD2. The germline V gene has CDR1 SGHTA and CDR2 FQGTGA. This CDR3 has 14 amino acids. V shed 4 bases, J shed 9 bases, and the junction held 8 bases outside the gene matches. The CDR3 sequence is CASSSGTRGSEQFF. CDR3 nucleotides: TGTGCCAGCAGCTCCGGGACTAGAGGGAGTGAGCAGTTCTTC.

This clonotype was counted a single time. The chain combines TRBV7-2 with TRBJ1-4; D is perhaps TRBD1 (5 bases). The CDR3 spans 14 residues. The germline V and J ends were trimmed by 6 bases and 0 bases, with 8 bases remaining between them. In germline, CDR1 is SGHTA, CDR2 FQGNSA. The CDR3, as DNA: TGTGCCAGCAGGCGACAGACAACTAATGAAAAACTGTTTTTT. Translated: CASRRQTTNEKLFF.

This clonotype has only a few counts. CDR3 coding DNA: TGTGCCAGCAGCTCCGGGACAGCTGGAAACACCATATATTTT. Its translation: CASSSGTAGNTIYF. This chain uses TRBV6-1 with TRBJ1-3; 7 nucleotides line up with TRBD1. Germline assignment: CDR1 MNHNS and CDR2 SASEGT. CDR3 length: 14 amino acids. Trimming cost V 6 bases and J 2 bases; bases outside gene matches: 4.

The CDR3 DNA reads TGCAGTGCTAGAAGCGAGGGGCGCGGCACAGATACGCAGTATTTT. The encoded protein is CSARSEGRGTDTQYF. J is TRBJ2-3 and V is TRBV20-1; TRBD1 or TRBD2 may be the D gene (5 bases each). Germline values: CDR1 DFQATT, CDR2 SNEGSKA (reference sequence). The V end lost 2 bases, the J end lost 1 base, and 13 bases lay between the germline ends. The CDR3 consists of 15 residues.

Remarks on this clonotype: The junction differs from germline at one of its ends, possibly a read error. The rearrangement links TRBV7-9 to TRBJ2-2; the match to TRBD1 covers 10 bases. This CDR3 comprises 16 residues. Germline V gene lookup returns CDR1 SEHNR and CDR2 FQNEAQ (reference sequence). The CDR3 nucleotides are TGTGCCCGCAGCTCCAGGGACAGGGGAAACACCGGGGAGCTGTTTTTT. Protein: CARSSRDRGNTGELFF. Full variable domain (missing parts from reference TRBV7-9 and TRBJ2-2): DTGVSQNPRHKITKRGQNVTFRCDPISEHNRLYWYRQTLGQGPEFLTYFQNEAQLEKSRLLSDRFSAERPKGSFSTLEIQRTEQGDSAMYLCARSSRDRGNTGELFFGEGSRLTVL.

In regard to this clonotype: Since a much larger clone is just one base distant, this may be a read error. CDR3 in amino acids: CASSPGLLEQLF. The CDR3 bases are TGTGCCAGCAGTCCGGGACTTCTGGAGCAGCTCTTC. This chain connects TRBV6-2 or TRBV6-3 to TRBJ2-1; the D gene is possibly TRBD2 (6 bases). CDR1 is MNHEY, CDR2 SVGEGT, per germline. The CDR3 is 12 amino acids.

The sample holds a few counts of this clonotype. The chain links TRBV6-1 to TRBJ2-2, with D unclear. The CDR3 length is 14 residues. V dropped 4 bases and J dropped 1 base, with 7 bases sitting between them. CDR1 and CDR2 from the germline V gene are MNHNS and SASEGT. The CDR3, as DNA: TGTGCCAGCAGTGCGGGCAGGAACACCGGGGAGCTGTTTTTT. Translation gives CASSAGRNTGELFF.

The chain combines TRBV6-1 with TRBJ2-1; the match to TRBD2 covers 9 bases. Trimming cost V 6 bases and J 9 bases; bases outside gene matches: 9. CDR3 length: 14 residues. The V gene's germline CDR1 is MNHNS and CDR2 SASEGT. The CDR3 is CASRASGASGEQFF. In DNA form, the CDR3 reads TGTGCCAGCAGGGCTAGCGGGGCCTCGGGTGAGCAGTTCTTC.

This clonotype was seen more than once but under ten times. The V and J genes are TRBV28 and TRBJ1-1; unclear D gene. CDR1 MDHEN and CDR2 SYDVKM come from the germline V gene. The CDR3 runs 14 residues. V gave up 6 bases and J gave up 2 bases, with 13 bases separating them. The CDR3: CASSATGFNTEAFF. The DNA of the CDR3 is TGTGCCAGCAGCGCGACCGGGTTCAACACTGAAGCTTTCTTT.

The chain joins TRBV18 to TRBJ1-1; D perhaps matches TRBD1 (5 bases). Germline assignment: CDR1 KGHSH and CDR2 LQKENI. The CDR3 sequence is 15 residues long. V shed 1 base and J shed 1 base, with 10 bases lying between them. CDR3 coding DNA: TGTGCCAGCTCACCACGAGACACAGGGAACACTGAAGCTTTCTTT. Translated, it gives CASSPRDTGNTEAFF.

This clonotype was found a few times. This chain uses TRBV20-1 with TRBJ1-2; a weak D match, TRBD1 (5 bases). V was pared by 7 bases and J by 8 bases, with 26 bases between. The CDR3 has 15 residues. CDR1 DFQATT and CDR2 SNEGSKA come from the germline V gene (reference sequence). CDR3 protein: CSVPTAGTEEWGYTF. CDR3 nucleotide sequence: TGCAGTGTTCCCACTGCAGGGACCGAGGAATGGGGCTACACCTTC.

The V and J genes are TRBV27 and TRBJ2-1; D uncertain. The CDR3 runs to 12 residues. Per germline, CDR1 MNHEY and CDR2 SMNVEV (reference sequence). The ends were cut back, 5 bases at V and 9 bases at J, with 11 bases in the middle. CDR3 sequence reads: CASSRGKGEQFF. The DNA for the CDR3 is TGTGCCAGCAGTCGAGGCAAAGGTGAGCAGTTCTTC.

The chain couples TRBV7-2 to TRBJ2-7, with D perhaps being TRBD1 or TRBD2 (5 bases each). Germline lookup yields CDR1 SGHTA and CDR2 FQGNSA. The CDR3 consists of 15 residues. V was pared by 6 bases and J by 9 bases, with 24 bases between. CDR3 residues: CASRAGTEIMRGQYF. The CDR3 coding sequence is TGTGCCAGCAGGGCCGGGACGGAAATTATGCGTGGGCAGTACTTC.

This clonotype was found a few times. This rearrangement joins TRBV20-1 to TRBJ2-6, with 10 bases matching TRBD1. Trimming took 3 bases from V and 0 from J; bases not matched to a gene: 5. This CDR3 has 17 amino acids. Germline V gene lookup returns CDR1 DFQATT and CDR2 SNEGSKA (reference sequence). The CDR3 sequence is CSARRGTGVSGANVLTF. The CDR3 DNA reads TGCAGTGCTAGGAGAGGGACAGGGGTCTCTGGGGCCAACGTCCTGACTTTC.

This clonotype was detected a few times. This rearrangement joins TRBV6-1 to TRBJ2-5; 8 nucleotides line up with TRBD1. Germline-derived CDR1 and CDR2 are MNHNS and SASEGT. CDR3 length: 16 amino acids. V was clipped by 5 bases and J by 4 bases; unmatched bases: 12. The CDR3 spells CASSSTGGTVGETQYF. CDR3 DNA: TGTGCCAGCAGTTCCACAGGGGGGACGGTGGGAGAGACCCAGTACTTC.

This clonotype was counted between two and nine times. The chain links TRBV7-9 to TRBJ1-2, with a weak D call TRBD1 (5 bases). This CDR3 is 13 amino acids long. Deletions cut 5 bases from V and 4 bases from J, with 11 bases between. Germline loops: CDR1 SEHNR, CDR2 FQNEAQ (reference sequence). Written as DNA, the CDR3 is TGTGCCAGCAGCACGGCAGGGTTCTATGGCTACACCTTC. Protein product: CASSTAGFYGYTF. Filled out from reference TRBV7-9 and TRBJ1-2, the complete variable domain reads DTGVSQNPRHKITKRGQNVTFRCDPISEHNRLYWYRQTLGQGPEFLTYFQNEAQLEKSRLLSDRFSAERPKGSFSTLEIQRTEQGDSAMYLCASSTAGFYGYTFGSGTRLTVV.